This TCR beta chain was captured by sequencing in a study of T-cell memory formation after mild COVID-19. TCRdb analysed the 5' RACE reads with MiXCR anew, one entry per CDR3 protein. The sample shows hundreds of thousands of distinct CDR3 sequences, roughly an eighth of them seen only once. This TCR was recovered from a man aged 18 to 30 who had mild COVID-19 (a few samples of this study predate the infection). Cell type and time point are not known. The sequencing input was PBMCs or a T cell subset sorted from them (not recorded which).

The DNA for the CDR3 is TGTGCCAGCAGTTTCGAAGGTTGGGAGTACTTC. This translates into CASSFEGWEYF. The gene calls are TRBV27 and TRBJ2-4; D gene ambiguous. The CDR3 has 11 amino acids. CDR1 is MNHEY and CDR2 is SMNVEV in the germline V gene (reference sequence). Between the trimmed V and J ends, which lost 3 bases and 14 bases, there was a span of 11 bases.